This T cell receptor (beta chain) was recovered during a study of sequential checkpoint blockade in melanoma. Sequencing was performed with immunoSEQ multiplex PCR; in TCRdb, only in-frame clones are kept and a portion is missing. Of thousands of clones in the sample, about 85% were seen once. This CDR3 has 16 amino acids. With V trimmed by 2 bases and J by 6 bases, 11 bases remained unmatched. Per the germline V gene, CDR1 is SGHTA and CDR2 is FQGTGA. As to treatment: randomized to nivolumab then ipilimumab (arm A) or the reverse (arm B). The rearrangement joins TRBV7-3 to TRBJ1-2, with 8 bases identical to TRBD1. The sequence was collected from a human donor with melanoma. Specimen: CD8+ T cells sorted from blood (inferred from file names), collected from a patient given nivolumab and ipilimumab in sequence. In DNA, the CDR3 is TGTGCCAGCAGCTTAGGACAGGGACGAGTTGCACATGGCTACACCTTC. Translating gives CASSLGQGRVAHGYTF.